The 19 T cell receptor beta chains below come from one sample, sequenced in a study of breast tumors, draining lymph nodes, adjacent tissues. Axillary draining lymph nodes of breast cancer patients supplied the node samples. TCRdb processed the multiplex PCR reads anew with MiXCR; each CDR3 protein has one entry. Of 150,000 or so distinct CDR3 sequences in the sample, 33% were seen once. Sequenced material: axillary lymph node tissue. The receptor source for this set is a female donor with breast cancer. Some clones in this sample may be carry-over from other donors' samples.

The rearrangement links TRBV7-9 to TRBJ2-7, with TRBD1 matching over 8 bases. The junction had 17 bases not matched to a gene; V was cut back by 5 bases and J by 5 bases. CDR1 SEHNR and CDR2 FQNEAQ come from the germline V gene (reference sequence). The CDR3 length is 17 residues. The CDR3 protein is CASSPRGQGARRNEQYF. Here the CDR3 DNA reads TGTGCCAGCAGCCCCCGGGGGCAGGGGGCGCGAAGAAACGAGCAGTACTTC. Supplemented by reference TRBV7-9 and TRBJ2-7, the full variable domain reads DTGVSQNPRHKITKRGQNVTFRCDPISEHNRLYWYRQTLGQGPEFLTYFQNEAQLEKSRLLSDRFSAERPKGSFSTLEIQRTEQGDSAMYLCASSPRGQGARRNEQYFGPGTRLTVT.

The chain recombines TRBV10-2 with TRBJ1-6, with D perhaps TRBD1 (5 bases). Trimming cost V 2 bases and J 9 bases, with 20 bases left between them. Germline V CDR1 and CDR2: WSHSY, SAAADI. This CDR3 spans 17 amino acids. CDR3 sequence: CASSEMGPSSYSSPLHF. As DNA, the CDR3 is TGCGCCAGCAGTGAGATGGGACCGAGCTCCTACAGTTCACCCCTCCACTTT.

This clonotype was recorded a few times. A much larger clonotype is one base distant, so this may be a read error. V usage is TRBV11-1 and J usage is TRBJ2-3, with unresolved D. The CDR3 is 15 residues long. Germline V gene lookup returns CDR1 SGHAT and CDR2 FQDESV (reference sequence). This chain's CDR3 is CASSLAFVSTDTRYF. CDR3 sequence (DNA): TGTGCCAGCAGCTTAGCTTTCGTGAGCACAGATACGCGGTATTTT. Full variable domain (rest looked up from reference TRBV11-1 and TRBJ2-3): EAEVAQSPRYKITEKSQAVAFWCDPISGHATLYWYRQILGQGPELLVQFQDESVVDDSQLPKDRFSAERLKGVDSTLKIQPAELGDSAMYLCASSLAFVSTDTRYFGPGTRLTVL.

This clonotype has a count of ten or more. The chain carries TRBV20-1 and TRBJ2-7; D is unclear. This CDR3 region has 14 residues. The germline V and J ends were trimmed by 3 bases and 2 bases, with 14 bases remaining between them. Germline lookup yields CDR1 DFQATT and CDR2 SNEGSKA (reference sequence). In DNA, the CDR3 is TGCAGTGCTAGGGCTGTCACTCACACCTACGAGCAGTACTTC. This encodes CSARAVTHTYEQYF.

In its sample, this clonotype was seen many times. The rearrangement links TRBV20-1 to TRBJ2-7; weak D call: TRBD1 (5 bases). The CDR3 contains 14 residues. The V gene lost 3 bases and the J gene lost 6 bases, with 18 bases spanning the gap. Germline V gene data show CDR1 as DFQATT and CDR2 as SNEGSKA (reference sequence). The CDR3 DNA is TGCAGTGCTAGGGGGCAGGGTTTGTGGACCGAGCAGTACTTC. It is translated as CSARGQGLWTEQYF.

The chain joins TRBV11-2 to TRBJ1-1, with no clear D. This CDR3 has 13 residues. Per the germline V gene, CDR1 is SGHAT and CDR2 is FQNNGV. Trimming took off 3 bases at V and 2 bases at J, with 7 bases between the two ends. The CDR3 nucleotides are TGTGCCAGCAGCTTTGGCTCTAACACTGAAGCTTTCTTT. This sequence encodes CASSFGSNTEAFF.

A single count supports this clonotype. This sequence joins TRBV19 and TRBJ1-4, with TRBD1 matching over 11 bases. Germline V gene data show CDR1 as LNHDA and CDR2 as SQIVND (reference sequence). J was trimmed by 5 bases and V by 5 bases; bases with no gene match: 4. The CDR3 runs to 15 residues. CDR3: CASSEWTGGNEKLFF. CDR3 in DNA: TGTGCCAGTAGTGAATGGACAGGGGGCAATGAAAAACTGTTTTTT. The whole variable domain, filled in from reference TRBV19 and TRBJ1-4, reads DGGITQSPKYLFRKEGQNVTLSCEQNLNHDAMYWYRQDPGQGLRLIYYSQIVNDFQKGDIAEGYSVSREKKESFPLTVTSAQKNPTAFYLCASSEWTGGNEKLFFGSGTQLSVL.

V and J are TRBV12-5 and TRBJ1-2, with a possible D match to TRBD1 (6 bases). There are 13 residues in the CDR3. Looked up from germline, CDR1 is LGHNT and CDR2 is FRNRAP. The CDR3: CVGSLGGYYGYTF. The DNA of the CDR3 is TGTGTCGGCAGTTTAGGGGGTTACTATGGCTACACCTTC.

This clonotype was seen at least ten times. The genes are TRBV7-2 and TRBJ1-2; D is perhaps TRBD1 (5 bases). CDR3 length: 13 amino acids. Germline-derived CDR1 and CDR2 are SGHTA and FQGNSA. The V gene lost 0 bases and the J gene lost 8 bases, with 10 bases spanning the gap. CDR3 amino acids: CASSLAAGNGYTF. CDR3 nucleotide sequence: TGTGCCAGCAGCTTAGCGGCAGGGAACGGCTACACCTTC.

The rearrangement uses TRBV6-6 and TRBJ1-2, with D possibly being TRBD1 (5 bases). The ends were cut back, 5 bases at V and 5 bases at J, with 21 bases in the middle. Per the germline V gene, CDR1 is MNHNY and CDR2 is SVGAGI (reference sequence). This CDR3 is built from 16 residues. As DNA, the CDR3 is TGTGCCAGCAGTCCCGCCACCAAGACAGTGGGGTATGGCTACACCTTC. Its translation: CASSPATKTVGYGYTF.

This clonotype came up a few times. V is TRBV19 and J is TRBJ1-1; no clear D. CDR3 size: 14 residues. Germline V gives CDR1 LNHDA, CDR2 SQIVND (reference sequence). V shed 6 bases and J shed 7 bases, with 18 bases lying between them. The CDR3 protein is CASSPKWEGGEAFF. Written as DNA, the CDR3 is TGTGCCAGTAGCCCAAAGTGGGAGGGCGGTGAAGCTTTCTTT.

This clonotype was detected only once. At one of its ends the junction is not consistent with the germline gene, which may arise from a read error. The V gene is TRBV25-1, the J gene TRBJ1-2; 7 bases line up with TRBD1. Germline CDR1 MGHDK, CDR2 SYGVNS. The CDR3 is made up of 14 amino acids. CDR3 protein: CTSRGARGDYGYTF. The CDR3 DNA follows: TGTACCAGCAGAGGGGCCAGGGGGGACTATGGCTACACCTTC.

A word on this clonotype: Possible read error: a much larger clone is one base away. The chain couples TRBV9 to TRBJ2-1; TRBD2 agrees at 9 bases. This CDR3 comprises 15 residues. With V trimmed by 5 bases and J by 3 bases, 6 bases remained unmatched. Germline assignment: CDR1 SGDLS and CDR2 YYNGEE. In DNA, the CDR3 is TGTGCCAGCAGTCTTGATAGCGGGGGCTACAATGAGCAGTTCTTC. Amino acids: CASSLDSGGYNEQFF.

This clonotype was seen ten or more times. The gene calls are TRBV7-9 and TRBJ2-5; the D gene is possibly TRBD1 (6 bases). The CDR3 is 15 residues long. The V and J ends lost 6 bases and 1 base respectively, with 15 bases between them. The germline CDR1 and CDR2 sequences are SEHNR and FQNEAQ (reference sequence). CDR3 nucleotide sequence: TGTGCCAGCAGTTTCAAGACAGGAGTCCAAGAGACCCAGTACTTC. It specifies CASSFKTGVQETQYF.

Turning to this clonotype: This may be a read error, as it is one base from a much larger clone. The chain is built from TRBV9 and TRBJ1-3; the D gene is possibly TRBD1 (5 bases). The CDR3 runs to 15 residues. Germline-derived CDR1 and CDR2 are SGDLS and YYNGEE. V was shortened by 2 bases and J by 4 bases, with 13 bases between the two germline ends. CDR3 region: CASSVGRSGGNTIYF. The CDR3 DNA follows: TGTGCCAGCAGCGTGGGACGGTCGGGGGGAAACACCATATATTTT. Variable domain in full (rest from reference TRBV9 and TRBJ1-3): DSGVTQTPKHLITATGQRVTLRCSPRSGDLSVYWYQQSLDQGLQFLIQYYNGEERAKGNILERFSAQQFPDLHSELNLSSLELGDSALYFCASSVGRSGGNTIYFGEGSWLTVV.

J is TRBJ1-1 and V is TRBV11-1; D is possibly TRBD1 (5 bases). Trimming removed 2 bases at V and 4 bases at J, with 11 bases between. CDR3 length: 14 residues. In germline, CDR1 is SGHAT, CDR2 FQDESV (reference sequence). The CDR3 loop reads CASSLRSGITEAFF. In nucleotides, the CDR3 is TGTGCCAGCAGCTTAAGGTCAGGGATCACTGAAGCTTTCTTT.

This clonotype was seen at least ten times. The gene calls are TRBV7-9 and TRBJ1-4, with TRBD1 matching 11 bases. This CDR3 is 15 amino acids long. The germline gives CDR1 SEHNR, CDR2 FQNEAQ (reference sequence). V was pared by 5 bases and J by 8 bases, with 7 bases of the junction left unmatched. This chain's CDR3 is CASSPGQGAREKLFF. The CDR3 DNA sequence: TGTGCCAGCAGCCCTGGACAGGGGGCAAGGGAAAAACTGTTTTTT.

This clonotype was seen ten or more times. The rearrangement uses TRBV2 and TRBJ2-1; a weak D match, TRBD2 (6 bases). The germline V gene has CDR1 SNHLY and CDR2 FYNNEI. The CDR3 length is 16 residues. V lost 2 bases and J lost 2, with 13 bases in between. The DNA for the CDR3 is TGTGCCAGCAGTGAAAACGGGGGAGCCACCTACAATGAGCAGTTCTTC. Translating it yields CASSENGGATYNEQFF.

Ten or more counts support this clonotype. V usage is TRBV6-1 and J usage is TRBJ2-7, with D perhaps TRBD1 (6 bases). V lost 0 bases to trimming and J lost 4 bases, with 10 bases between them. CDR3 length: 14 amino acids. CDR1 and CDR2 from the germline V gene are MNHNS and SASEGT. For the CDR3, the DNA is TGTGCCAGCAGTGAAGCGAGCAGGGGATACGAGCAGTACTTC. Protein product: CASSEASRGYEQYF.